Listed here is a single TCR beta chain. The CDR3 is 15 amino acids. Germline V gene data show CDR1 as SGHVS and CDR2 as FQNEAQ. J gave up 5 bases and V 7 bases, and 11 bases lay outside the gene matches. The data stem from a study of blood T cell repertoires in COVID-19. Study as a whole: Acute-phase and convalescent COVID-19 samples originated in the United States, Italy and Spain. From T cells, B-cell-depleted T cells, or PBMCs came the material, which was cDNA or gDNA.

How the authors handled the data: Estimation of nucleated cell counts relied on the amplification of reference gene primers. Using immunoSEQ multiplex PCR, the repertoire was profiled, and TCRdb retains in-frame clones only, with some absent. V, J and clone size reflect that table, while D and trimming were determined from the DNA. The table includes about 36,000 clones, around four fifths detected once. This receptor was taken from a human donor in a cohort sampled during active COVID-19. This chain joins TRBV7-8 and TRBJ2-5, with TRBD1 matching over 9 bases. The sample was peripheral blood. The CDR3 sequence: CASKAPGTGLETQYF. The DNA of the CDR3 is TGTGCCAGCAAGGCCCCCGGGACAGGGTTGGAGACCCAGTACTTC.